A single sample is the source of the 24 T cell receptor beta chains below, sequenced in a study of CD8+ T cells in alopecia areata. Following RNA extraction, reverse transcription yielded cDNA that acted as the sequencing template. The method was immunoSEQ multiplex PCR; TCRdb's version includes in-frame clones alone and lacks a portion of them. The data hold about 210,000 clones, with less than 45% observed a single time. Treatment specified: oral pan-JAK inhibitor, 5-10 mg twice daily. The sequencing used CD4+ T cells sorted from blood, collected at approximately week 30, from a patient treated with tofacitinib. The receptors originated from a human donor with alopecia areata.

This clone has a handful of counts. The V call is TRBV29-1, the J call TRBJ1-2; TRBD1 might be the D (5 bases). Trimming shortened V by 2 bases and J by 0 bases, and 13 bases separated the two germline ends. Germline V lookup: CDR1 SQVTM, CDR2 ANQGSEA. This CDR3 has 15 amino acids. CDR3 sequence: CSVERQGQANYGYTF. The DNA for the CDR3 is TGCAGCGTTGAAAGGCAGGGCCAGGCTAACTATGGCTACACCTTC.

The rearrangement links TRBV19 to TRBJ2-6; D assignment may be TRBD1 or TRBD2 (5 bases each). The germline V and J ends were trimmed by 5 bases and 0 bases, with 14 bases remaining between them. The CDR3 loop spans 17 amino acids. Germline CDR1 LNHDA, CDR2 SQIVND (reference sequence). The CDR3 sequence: CASSSRDGSSGANVLTF. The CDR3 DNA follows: TGTGCCAGTAGTTCTCGGGACGGAAGCTCTGGGGCCAACGTCCTGACTTTC.

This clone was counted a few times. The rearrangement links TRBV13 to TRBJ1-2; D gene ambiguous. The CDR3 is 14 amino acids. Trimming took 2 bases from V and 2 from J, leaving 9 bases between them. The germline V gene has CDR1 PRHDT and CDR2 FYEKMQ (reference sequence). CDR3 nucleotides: TGTGCCAGCAGCTTATCGGCCGAGAACTATGGCTACACCTTC. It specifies CASSLSAENYGYTF.

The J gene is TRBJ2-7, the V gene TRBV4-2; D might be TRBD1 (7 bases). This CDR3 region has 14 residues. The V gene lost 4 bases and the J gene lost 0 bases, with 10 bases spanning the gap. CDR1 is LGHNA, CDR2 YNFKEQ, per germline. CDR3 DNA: TGTGCCAGCAGCCCAGGGGGGTCCTCCTACGAGCAGTACTTC. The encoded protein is CASSPGGSSYEQYF.

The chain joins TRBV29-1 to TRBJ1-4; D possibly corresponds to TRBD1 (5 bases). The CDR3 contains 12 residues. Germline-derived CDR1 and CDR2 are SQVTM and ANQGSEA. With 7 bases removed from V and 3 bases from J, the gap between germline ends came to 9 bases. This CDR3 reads CSGGGANEKLFF. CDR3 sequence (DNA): TGCAGCGGAGGAGGGGCTAATGAAAAACTGTTTTTT.

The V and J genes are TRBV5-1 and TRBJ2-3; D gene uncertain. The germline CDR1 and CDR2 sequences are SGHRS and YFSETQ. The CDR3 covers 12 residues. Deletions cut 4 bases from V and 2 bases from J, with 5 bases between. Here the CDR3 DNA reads TGCGCCAGCAGCCCCGCCACAGATACGCAGTATTTT. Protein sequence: CASSPATDTQYF. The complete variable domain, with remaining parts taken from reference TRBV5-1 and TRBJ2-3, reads KAGVTQTPRYLIKTRGQQVTLSCSPISGHRSVSWYQQTPGQGLQFLFEYFSETQRNKGNFPGRFSGRQFSNSRSEMNVSTLELGDSALYLCASSPATDTQYFGPGTRLTVL.

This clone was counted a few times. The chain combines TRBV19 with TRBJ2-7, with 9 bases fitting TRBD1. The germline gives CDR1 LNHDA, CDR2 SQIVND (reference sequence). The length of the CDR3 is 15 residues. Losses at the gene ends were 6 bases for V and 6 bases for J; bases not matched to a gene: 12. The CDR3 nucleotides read TGTGCCAGTAGCCCTGCGGGACAGGGCGTAGGCGAGCAGTACTTC. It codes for CASSPAGQGVGEQYF.

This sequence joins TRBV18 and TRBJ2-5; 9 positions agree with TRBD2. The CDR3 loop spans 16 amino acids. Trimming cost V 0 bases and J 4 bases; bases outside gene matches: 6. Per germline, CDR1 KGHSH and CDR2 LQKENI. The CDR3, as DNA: TGTGCCAGCTCACCACCGGGCGGGAGGGCCGGAGAGACCCAGTACTTC. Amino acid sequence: CASSPPGGRAGETQYF.

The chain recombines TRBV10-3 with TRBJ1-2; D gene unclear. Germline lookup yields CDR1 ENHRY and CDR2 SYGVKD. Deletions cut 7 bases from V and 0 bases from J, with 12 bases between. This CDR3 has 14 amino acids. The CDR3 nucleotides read TGTGCCATCAAACAACAGAATACTAACTATGGCTACACCTTC. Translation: CAIKQQNTNYGYTF.

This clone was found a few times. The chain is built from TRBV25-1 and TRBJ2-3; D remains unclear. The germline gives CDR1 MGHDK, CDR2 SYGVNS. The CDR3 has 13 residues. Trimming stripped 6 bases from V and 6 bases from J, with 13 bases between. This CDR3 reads CASSPFFEDTQYF. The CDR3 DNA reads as TGTGCCAGCAGCCCCTTCTTCGAGGATACGCAGTATTTT.

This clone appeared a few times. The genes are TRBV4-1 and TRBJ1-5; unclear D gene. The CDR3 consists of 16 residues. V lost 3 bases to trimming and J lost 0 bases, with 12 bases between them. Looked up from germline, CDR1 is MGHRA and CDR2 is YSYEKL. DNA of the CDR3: TGCGCCAGCAGCCATATCGAGGCTTATAGCAATCAGCCCCAGCATTTT. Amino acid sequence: CASSHIEAYSNQPQHF.

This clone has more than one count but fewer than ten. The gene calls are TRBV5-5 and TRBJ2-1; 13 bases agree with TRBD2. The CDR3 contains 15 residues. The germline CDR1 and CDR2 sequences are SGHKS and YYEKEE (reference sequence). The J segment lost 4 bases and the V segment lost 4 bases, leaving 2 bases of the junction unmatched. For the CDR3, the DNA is TGTGCCAGCAGCGCGGGACTAGCGGGGTACAATGAGCAGTTCTTC. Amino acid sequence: CASSAGLAGYNEQFF.

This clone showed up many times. CDR3 coding DNA: TGTGCCAGCAGTGGACCCCTCGGAGATACGCAGTATTTT. It encodes CASSGPLGDTQYF. V gene TRBV2 combines with J gene TRBJ2-3; D ambiguous. Trimming removed 4 bases at V and 5 bases at J, with 10 bases between. Germline-derived CDR1 and CDR2 are SNHLY and FYNNEI. This CDR3 comprises 13 residues.

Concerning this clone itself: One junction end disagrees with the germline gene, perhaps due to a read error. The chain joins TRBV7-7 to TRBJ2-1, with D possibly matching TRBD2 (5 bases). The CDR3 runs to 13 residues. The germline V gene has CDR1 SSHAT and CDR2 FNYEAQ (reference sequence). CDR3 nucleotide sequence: TGTGCTAGCAGCTTGGCAGAAGCGGATGAGCAGTTCTTC. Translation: CASSLAEADEQFF.

CDR3 sequence (DNA): TGTGCCAGCAGTGAGCCAGGGAGCGGCACAGATACGCAGTATTTT. It codes for CASSEPGSGTDTQYF. The chain carries TRBV6-1 and TRBJ2-3; D assignment may be TRBD1 or TRBD2 (5 bases each). CDR1 and CDR2 (germline): MNHNS, SASEGT. Trimming took 3 bases from V and 1 from J, leaving 11 bases between them. The CDR3 spans 15 residues.

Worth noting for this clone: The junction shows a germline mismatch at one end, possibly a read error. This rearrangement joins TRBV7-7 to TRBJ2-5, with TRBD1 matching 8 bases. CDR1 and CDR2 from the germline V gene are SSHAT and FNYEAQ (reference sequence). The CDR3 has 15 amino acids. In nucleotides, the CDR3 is TGTGCTAGCAGCTTAGGCTCAACAGGGGGAGAGACCCAGTACTTC. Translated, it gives CASSLGSTGGETQYF.

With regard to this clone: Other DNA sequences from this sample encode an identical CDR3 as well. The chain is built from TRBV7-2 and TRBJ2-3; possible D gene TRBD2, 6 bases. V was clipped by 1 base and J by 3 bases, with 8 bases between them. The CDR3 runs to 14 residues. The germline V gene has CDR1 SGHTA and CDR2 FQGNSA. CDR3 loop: CASSLGAGTDTQYF. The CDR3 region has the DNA TGTGCCAGCAGCTTAGGGGCGGGAACAGATACGCAGTATTTT.

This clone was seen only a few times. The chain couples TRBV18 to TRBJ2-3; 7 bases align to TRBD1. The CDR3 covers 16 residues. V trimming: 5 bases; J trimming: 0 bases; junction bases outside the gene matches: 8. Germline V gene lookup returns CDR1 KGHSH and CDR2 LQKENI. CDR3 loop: CASSGWDSLSTDTQYF. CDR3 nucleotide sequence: TGTGCCAGCTCAGGATGGGACAGCCTCAGCACAGATACGCAGTATTTT.

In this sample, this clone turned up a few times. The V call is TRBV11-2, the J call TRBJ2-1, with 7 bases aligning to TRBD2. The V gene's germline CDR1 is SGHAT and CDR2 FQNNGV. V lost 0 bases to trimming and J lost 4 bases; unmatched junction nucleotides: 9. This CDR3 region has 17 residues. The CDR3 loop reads CASSLELGGGGYNEQFF. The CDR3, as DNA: TGTGCCAGCAGCTTAGAGTTGGGCGGGGGAGGATACAATGAGCAGTTCTTC.

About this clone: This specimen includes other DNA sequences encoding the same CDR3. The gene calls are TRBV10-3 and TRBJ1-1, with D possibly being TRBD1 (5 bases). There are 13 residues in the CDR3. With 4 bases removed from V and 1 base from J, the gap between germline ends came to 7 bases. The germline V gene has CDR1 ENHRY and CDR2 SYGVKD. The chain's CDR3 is CAISGTPNTEAFF. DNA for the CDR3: TGTGCCATCAGTGGGACACCGAACACTGAAGCTTTCTTT.

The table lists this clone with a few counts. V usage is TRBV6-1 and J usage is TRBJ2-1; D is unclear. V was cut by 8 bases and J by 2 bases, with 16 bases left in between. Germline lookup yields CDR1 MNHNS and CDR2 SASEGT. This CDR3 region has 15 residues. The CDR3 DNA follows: TGTGCCAGCCGGGTTTCGCAGAATACCTACAATGAGCAGTTCTTC. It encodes CASRVSQNTYNEQFF.

In nucleotides, the CDR3 is TGCGCCAGCAGCCCGGACGGAAACTATGGCTACACCTTC. Translation: CASSPDGNYGYTF. This chain joins TRBV5-1 and TRBJ1-2; D unclear. This CDR3 region has 13 residues. CDR1 and CDR2 from the germline V gene are SGHRS and YFSETQ. V lost 4 bases to trimming and J lost 2 bases, with 9 bases between them.

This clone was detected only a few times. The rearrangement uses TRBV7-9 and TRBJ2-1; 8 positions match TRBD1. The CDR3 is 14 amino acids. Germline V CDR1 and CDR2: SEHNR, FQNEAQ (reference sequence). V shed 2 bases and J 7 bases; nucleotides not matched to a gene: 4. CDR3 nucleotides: TGTGCCAGCAGCTTATTGGACAGGGTTAATGAGCAGTTCTTC. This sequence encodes CASSLLDRVNEQFF.

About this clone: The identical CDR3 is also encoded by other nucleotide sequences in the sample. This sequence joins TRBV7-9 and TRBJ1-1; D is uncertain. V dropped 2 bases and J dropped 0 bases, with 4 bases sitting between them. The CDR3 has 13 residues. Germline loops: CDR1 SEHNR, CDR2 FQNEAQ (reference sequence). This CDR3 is CASSLTMNTEAFF. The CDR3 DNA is TGTGCCAGCAGCTTAACGATGAACACTGAAGCTTTCTTT.